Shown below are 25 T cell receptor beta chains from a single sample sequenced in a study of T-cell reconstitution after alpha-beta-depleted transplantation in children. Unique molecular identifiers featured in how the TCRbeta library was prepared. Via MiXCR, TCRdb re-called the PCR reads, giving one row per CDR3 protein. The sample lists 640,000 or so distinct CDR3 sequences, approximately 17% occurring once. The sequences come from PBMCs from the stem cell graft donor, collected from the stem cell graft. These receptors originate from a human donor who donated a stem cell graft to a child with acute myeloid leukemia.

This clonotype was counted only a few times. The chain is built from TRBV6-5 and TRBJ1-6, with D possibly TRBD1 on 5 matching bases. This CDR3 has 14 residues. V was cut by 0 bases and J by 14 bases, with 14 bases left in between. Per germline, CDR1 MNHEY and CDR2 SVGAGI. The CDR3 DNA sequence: TGTGCCAGCAGTTACTCGCCGGGGCTTAGGGCCCTCCACTTT. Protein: CASSYSPGLRALHF.

The CDR3 loop is CASRSNLDEQFF. Here the CDR3 DNA reads TGTGCCAGCAGAAGCAACCTGGATGAGCAGTTCTTC. V and J are TRBV7-9 and TRBJ2-1; D uncertain. Trimming took 6 bases from V and 8 from J, leaving 11 bases between them. This CDR3 is built from 12 residues. Germline V gives CDR1 SEHNR, CDR2 FQNEAQ (reference sequence). The whole variable domain, filled in from reference TRBV7-9 and TRBJ2-1, reads DTGVSQNPRHKITKRGQNVTFRCDPISEHNRLYWYRQTLGQGPEFLTYFQNEAQLEKSRLLSDRFSAERPKGSFSTLEIQRTEQGDSAMYLCASRSNLDEQFFGPGTRLTVL.

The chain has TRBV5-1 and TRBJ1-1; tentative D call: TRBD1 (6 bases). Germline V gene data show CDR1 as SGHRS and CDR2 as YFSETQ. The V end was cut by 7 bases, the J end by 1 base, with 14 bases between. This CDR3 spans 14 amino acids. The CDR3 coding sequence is TGCGCCAGCCGTTCACAGGGACAGAACACTGAAGCTTTCTTT. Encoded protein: CASRSQGQNTEAFF.

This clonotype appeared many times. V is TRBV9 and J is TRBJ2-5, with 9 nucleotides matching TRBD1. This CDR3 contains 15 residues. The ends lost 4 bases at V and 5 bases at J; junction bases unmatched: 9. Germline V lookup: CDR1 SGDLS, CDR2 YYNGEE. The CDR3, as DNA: TGTGCCAGCAGCTTCGGGACAGGGTCGGGGGAGACCCAGTACTTC. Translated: CASSFGTGSGETQYF.

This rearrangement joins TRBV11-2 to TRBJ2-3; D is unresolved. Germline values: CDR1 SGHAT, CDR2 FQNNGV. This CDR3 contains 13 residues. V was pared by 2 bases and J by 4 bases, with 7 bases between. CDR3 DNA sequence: TGTGCCAGCAGCTTACTCGGTTCAGATACGCAGTATTTT. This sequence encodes CASSLLGSDTQYF.

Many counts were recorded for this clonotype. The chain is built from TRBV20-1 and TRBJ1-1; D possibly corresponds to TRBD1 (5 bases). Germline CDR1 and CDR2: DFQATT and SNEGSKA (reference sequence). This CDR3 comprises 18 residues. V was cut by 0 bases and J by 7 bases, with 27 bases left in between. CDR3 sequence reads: CSAREKPRGERPAGEAFF. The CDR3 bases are TGCAGTGCTAGAGAAAAGCCGCGGGGGGAACGACCTGCCGGTGAAGCTTTCTTT.

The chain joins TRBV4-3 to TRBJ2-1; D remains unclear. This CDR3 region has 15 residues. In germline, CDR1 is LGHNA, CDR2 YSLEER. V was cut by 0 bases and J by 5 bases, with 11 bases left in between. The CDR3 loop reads CASSQDFSQNNEQFF. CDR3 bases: TGCGCCAGCAGCCAAGATTTTTCACAGAACAATGAGCAGTTCTTC.

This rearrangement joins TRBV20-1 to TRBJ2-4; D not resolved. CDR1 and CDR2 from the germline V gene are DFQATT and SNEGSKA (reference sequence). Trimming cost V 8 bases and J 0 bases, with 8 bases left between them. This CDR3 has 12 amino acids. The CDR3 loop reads CSTMGAKNIQYF. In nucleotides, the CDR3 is TGCAGTACTATGGGAGCCAAAAACATTCAGTACTTC.

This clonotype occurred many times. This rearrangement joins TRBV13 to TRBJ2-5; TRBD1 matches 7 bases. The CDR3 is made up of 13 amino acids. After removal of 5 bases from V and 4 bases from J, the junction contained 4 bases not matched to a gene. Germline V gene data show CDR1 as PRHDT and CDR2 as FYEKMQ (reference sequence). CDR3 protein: CASSRNRGETQYF. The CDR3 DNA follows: TGTGCCAGCAGCAGAAACAGGGGAGAGACCCAGTACTTC.

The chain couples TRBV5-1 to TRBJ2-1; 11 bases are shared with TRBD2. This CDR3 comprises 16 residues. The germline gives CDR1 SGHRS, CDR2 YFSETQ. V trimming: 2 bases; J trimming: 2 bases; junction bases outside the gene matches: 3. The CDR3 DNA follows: TGCGCCAGCAGCTTCTCTAGCGGGGGGCCCTACAATGAGCAGTTCTTC. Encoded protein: CASSFSSGGPYNEQFF.

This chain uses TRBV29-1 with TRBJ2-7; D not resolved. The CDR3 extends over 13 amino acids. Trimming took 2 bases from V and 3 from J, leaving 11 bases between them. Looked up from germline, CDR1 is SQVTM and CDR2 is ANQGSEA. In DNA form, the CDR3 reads TGCAGCGTTGAAAAACCAGGTTACTACGAGCAGTACTTC. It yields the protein CSVEKPGYYEQYF.

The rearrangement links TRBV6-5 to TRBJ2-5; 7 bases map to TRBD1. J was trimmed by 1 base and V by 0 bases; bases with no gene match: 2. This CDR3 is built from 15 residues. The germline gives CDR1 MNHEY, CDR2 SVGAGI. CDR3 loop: CASSYSDRVQETQYF. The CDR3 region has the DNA TGTGCCAGCAGTTACTCAGACAGGGTCCAAGAGACCCAGTACTTC.

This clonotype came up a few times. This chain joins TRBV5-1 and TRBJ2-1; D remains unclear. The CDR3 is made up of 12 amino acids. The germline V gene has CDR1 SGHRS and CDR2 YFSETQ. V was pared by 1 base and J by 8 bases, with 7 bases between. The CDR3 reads CASSLYNHEQFF. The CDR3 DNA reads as TGCGCCAGCAGCTTGTACAACCATGAGCAGTTCTTC.

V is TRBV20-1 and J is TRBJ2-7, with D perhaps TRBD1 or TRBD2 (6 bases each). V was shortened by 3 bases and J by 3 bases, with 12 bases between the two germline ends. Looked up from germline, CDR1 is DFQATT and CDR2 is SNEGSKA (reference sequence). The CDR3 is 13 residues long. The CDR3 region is CSARRGARYEQYF. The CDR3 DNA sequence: TGCAGTGCTAGGAGGGGGGCTCGCTACGAGCAGTACTTC.

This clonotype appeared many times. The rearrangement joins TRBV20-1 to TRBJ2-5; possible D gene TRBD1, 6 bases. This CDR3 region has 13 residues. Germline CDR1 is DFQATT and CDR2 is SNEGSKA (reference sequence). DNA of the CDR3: TGCAGCGGGGACAACCGAGGCCAAGAGACCCAGTACTTC. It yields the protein CSGDNRGQETQYF.

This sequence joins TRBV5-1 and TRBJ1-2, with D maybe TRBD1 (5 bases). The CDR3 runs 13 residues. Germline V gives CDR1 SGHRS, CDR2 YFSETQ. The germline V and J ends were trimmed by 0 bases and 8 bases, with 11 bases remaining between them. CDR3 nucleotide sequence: TGCGCCAGCAGCTTGGCCGGGGACTCCGGCTACACCTTC. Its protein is CASSLAGDSGYTF. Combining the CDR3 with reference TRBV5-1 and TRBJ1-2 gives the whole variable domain KAGVTQTPRYLIKTRGQQVTLSCSPISGHRSVSWYQQTPGQGLQFLFEYFSETQRNKGNFPGRFSGRQFSNSRSEMNVSTLELGDSALYLCASSLAGDSGYTFGSGTRLTVV.

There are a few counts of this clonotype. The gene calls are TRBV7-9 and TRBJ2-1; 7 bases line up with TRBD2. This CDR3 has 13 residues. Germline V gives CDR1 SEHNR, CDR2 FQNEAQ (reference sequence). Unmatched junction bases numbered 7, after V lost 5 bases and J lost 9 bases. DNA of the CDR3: TGTGCCAGCAGCCCCGGACTAGGCATTGAGCAGTTCTTC. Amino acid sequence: CASSPGLGIEQFF.

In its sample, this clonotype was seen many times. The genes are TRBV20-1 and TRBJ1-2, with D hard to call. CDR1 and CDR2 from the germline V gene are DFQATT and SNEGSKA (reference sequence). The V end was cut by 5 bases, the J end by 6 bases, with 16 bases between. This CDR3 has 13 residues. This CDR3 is CSAPSPFGDGYTF. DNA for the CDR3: TGCAGTGCTCCTTCTCCTTTCGGGGATGGCTACACCTTC.

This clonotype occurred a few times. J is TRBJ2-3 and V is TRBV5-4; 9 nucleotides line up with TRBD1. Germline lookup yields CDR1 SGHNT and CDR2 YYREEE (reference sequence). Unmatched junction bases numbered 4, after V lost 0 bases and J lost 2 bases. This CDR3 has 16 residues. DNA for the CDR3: TGTGCCAGCAGCTTGGGGACAGGGGCAAACACAGATACGCAGTATTTT. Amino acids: CASSLGTGANTDTQYF. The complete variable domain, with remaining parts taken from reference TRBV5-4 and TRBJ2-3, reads ETGVTQSPTHLIKTRGQQVTLRCSSQSGHNTVSWYQQALGQGPQFIFQYYREEENGRGNFPPRFSGLQFPNYSSELNVNALELDDSALYLCASSLGTGANTDTQYFGPGTRLTVL.

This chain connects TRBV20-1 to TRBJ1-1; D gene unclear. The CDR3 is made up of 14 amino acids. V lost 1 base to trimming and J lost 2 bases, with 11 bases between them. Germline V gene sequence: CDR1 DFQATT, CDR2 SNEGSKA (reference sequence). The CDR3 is CSARVGSINTEAFF. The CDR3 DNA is TGCAGTGCTAGAGTTGGCAGTATTAACACTGAAGCTTTCTTT.

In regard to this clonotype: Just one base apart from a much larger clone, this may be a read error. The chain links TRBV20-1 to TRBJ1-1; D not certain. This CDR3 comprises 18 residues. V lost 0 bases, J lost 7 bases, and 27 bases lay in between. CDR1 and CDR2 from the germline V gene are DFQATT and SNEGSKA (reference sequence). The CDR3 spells CSARDQLGRKTLRFEAFF. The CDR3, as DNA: TGCAGTGCTAGAGATCAGTTAGGCAGGAAGACACTACGTTTTGAAGCTTTCTTT.

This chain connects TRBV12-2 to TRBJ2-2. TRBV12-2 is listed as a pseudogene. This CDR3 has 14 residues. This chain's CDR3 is CASWCIAHTGELFF. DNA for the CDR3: TGTGCAAGTTGGTGCATAGCGCACACCGGGGAGCTGTTTTTT.

CDR3 in DNA: TGCAGTGCTAGAGGTTTGGGACAGGGACAAGAGACCCAGTACTTC. As protein: CSARGLGQGQETQYF. The V gene is TRBV20-1, the J gene TRBJ2-5, with 9 bases matching TRBD1. The junction had 5 bases not matched to a gene; V was cut back by 1 base and J by 2 bases. This CDR3 has 15 amino acids. Per the germline V gene, CDR1 is DFQATT and CDR2 is SNEGSKA (reference sequence).

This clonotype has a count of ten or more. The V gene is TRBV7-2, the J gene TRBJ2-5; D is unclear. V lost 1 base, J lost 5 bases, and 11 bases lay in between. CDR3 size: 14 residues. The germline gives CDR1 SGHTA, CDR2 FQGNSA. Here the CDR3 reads CASSLGGAWETQYF. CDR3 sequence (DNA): TGTGCCAGCAGCTTAGGCGGTGCCTGGGAGACCCAGTACTTC. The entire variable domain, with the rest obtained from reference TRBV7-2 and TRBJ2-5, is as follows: GAGVSQSPSNKVTEKGKDVELRCDPISGHTALYWYRQSLGQGLEFLIYFQGNSAPDKSGLPSDRFSAERTGGSVSTLTIQRTQQEDSAVYLCASSLGGAWETQYFGPGTRLLVL.

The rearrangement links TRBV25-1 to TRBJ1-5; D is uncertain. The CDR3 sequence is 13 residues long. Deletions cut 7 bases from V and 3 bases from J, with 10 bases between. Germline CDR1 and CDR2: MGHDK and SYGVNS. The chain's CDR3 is CASTPGDNQPQHF. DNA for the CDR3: TGTGCCAGCACACCCGGGGACAATCAGCCCCAGCATTTT.